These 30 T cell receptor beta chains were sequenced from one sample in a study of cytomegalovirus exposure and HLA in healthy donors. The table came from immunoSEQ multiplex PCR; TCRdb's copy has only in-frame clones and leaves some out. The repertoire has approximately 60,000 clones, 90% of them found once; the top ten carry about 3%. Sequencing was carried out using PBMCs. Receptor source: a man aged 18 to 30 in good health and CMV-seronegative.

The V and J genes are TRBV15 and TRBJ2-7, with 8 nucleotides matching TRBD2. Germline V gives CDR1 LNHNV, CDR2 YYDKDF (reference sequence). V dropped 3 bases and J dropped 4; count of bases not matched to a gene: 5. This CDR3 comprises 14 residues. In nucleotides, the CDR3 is TGTGCCACCAGCAGGGGACTAGGGATTTACGAGCAGTACTTC. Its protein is CATSRGLGIYEQYF.

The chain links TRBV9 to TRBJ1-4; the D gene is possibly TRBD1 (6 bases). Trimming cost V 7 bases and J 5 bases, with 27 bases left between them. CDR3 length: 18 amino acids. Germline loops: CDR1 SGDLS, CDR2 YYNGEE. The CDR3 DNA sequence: TGTGCCAGCGGACCGCCCCCTAGGGGGAATGACATAAATGAAAAACTGTTTTTT. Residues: CASGPPPRGNDINEKLFF.

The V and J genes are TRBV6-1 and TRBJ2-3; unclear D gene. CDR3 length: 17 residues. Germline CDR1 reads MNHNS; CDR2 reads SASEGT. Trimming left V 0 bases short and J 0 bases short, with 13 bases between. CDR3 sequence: CASSEAHSPVSTDTQYF. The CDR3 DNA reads TGTGCCAGCAGTGAAGCGCATAGCCCCGTTAGCACAGATACGCAGTATTTT.

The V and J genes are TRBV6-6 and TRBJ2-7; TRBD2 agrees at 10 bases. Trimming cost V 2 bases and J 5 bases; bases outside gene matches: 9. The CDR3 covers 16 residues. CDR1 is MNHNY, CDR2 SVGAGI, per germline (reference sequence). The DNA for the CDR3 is TGTGCCAGCAGTTACGTGGCTAGCGGGAGACAGAACGAGCAGTACTTC. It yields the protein CASSYVASGRQNEQYF.

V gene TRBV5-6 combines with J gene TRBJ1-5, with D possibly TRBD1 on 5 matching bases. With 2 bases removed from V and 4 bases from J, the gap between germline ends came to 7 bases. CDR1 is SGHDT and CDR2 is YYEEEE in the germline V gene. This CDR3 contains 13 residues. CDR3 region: CASSFGGNQPQHF. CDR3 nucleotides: TGTGCCAGCAGCTTCGGGGGGAATCAGCCCCAGCATTTT.

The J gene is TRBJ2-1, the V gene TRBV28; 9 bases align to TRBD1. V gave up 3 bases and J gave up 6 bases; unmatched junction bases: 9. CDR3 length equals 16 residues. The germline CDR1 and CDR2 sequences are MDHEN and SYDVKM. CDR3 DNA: TGTGCCAGCAGTTTTCAGGGACAGGGCCGGGTCAATGAGCAGTTCTTC. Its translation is CASSFQGQGRVNEQFF. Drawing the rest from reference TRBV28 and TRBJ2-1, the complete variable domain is DVKVTQSSRYLVKRTGEKVFLECVQDMDHENMFWYRQDPGLGLRLIYFSYDVKMKEKGDIPEGYSVSREKKERFSLILESASTNQTSMYLCASSFQGQGRVNEQFFGPGTRLTVL.

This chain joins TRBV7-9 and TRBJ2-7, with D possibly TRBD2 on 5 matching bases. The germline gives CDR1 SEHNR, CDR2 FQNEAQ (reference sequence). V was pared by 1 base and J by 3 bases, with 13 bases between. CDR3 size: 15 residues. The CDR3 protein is CASSLVGSAGYEQYF. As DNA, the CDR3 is TGTGCCAGCAGCTTAGTGGGTAGCGCGGGCTACGAGCAGTACTTC.

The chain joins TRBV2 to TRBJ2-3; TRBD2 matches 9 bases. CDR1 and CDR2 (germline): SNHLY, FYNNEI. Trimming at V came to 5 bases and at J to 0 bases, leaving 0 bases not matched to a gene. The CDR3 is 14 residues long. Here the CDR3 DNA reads TGTGCCAGCAGTACTAGCGGGAGCACAGATACGCAGTATTTT. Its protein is CASSTSGSTDTQYF. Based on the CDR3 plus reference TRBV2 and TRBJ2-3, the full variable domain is EPEVTQTPSHQVTQMGQEVILRCVPISNHLYFYWYRQILGQKVEFLVSFYNNEISEKSEIFDDQFSVERPDGSNFTLKIRSTKLEDSAMYFCASSTSGSTDTQYFGPGTRLTVL.

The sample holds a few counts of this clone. The CDR3 reads CASRTRIYSNQPQHF. DNA of the CDR3: TGTGCCAGTAGAACCAGGATCTATAGCAATCAGCCCCAGCATTTT. The rearrangement links TRBV19 to TRBJ1-5; no firm D call. The CDR3 has 15 amino acids. V lost 6 bases and J lost 0, with 12 bases in between. Germline V gives CDR1 LNHDA, CDR2 SQIVND (reference sequence).

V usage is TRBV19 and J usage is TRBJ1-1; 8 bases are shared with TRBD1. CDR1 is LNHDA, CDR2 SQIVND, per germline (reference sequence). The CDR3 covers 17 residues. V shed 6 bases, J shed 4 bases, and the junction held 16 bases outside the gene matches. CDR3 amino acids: CASRNGARGRLSTEAFF. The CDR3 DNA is TGTGCCAGTAGGAACGGAGCCAGGGGGCGTTTAAGCACTGAAGCTTTCTTT.

CDR3 protein: CASSVVLGSGEQYF. In DNA, the CDR3 is TGCGCCAGCAGCGTGGTCCTTGGGTCGGGCGAGCAGTACTTC. The chain joins TRBV5-1 to TRBJ2-7; D not resolved. The CDR3 totals 14 residues. The V gene's germline CDR1 is SGHRS and CDR2 YFSETQ. Trimming removed 4 bases at V and 6 bases at J, with 17 bases between.

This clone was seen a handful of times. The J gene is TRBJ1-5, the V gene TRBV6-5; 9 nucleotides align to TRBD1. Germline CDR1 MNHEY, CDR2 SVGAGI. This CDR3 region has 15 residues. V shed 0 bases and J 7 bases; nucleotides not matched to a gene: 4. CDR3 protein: CASSYSWTGAQPQHF. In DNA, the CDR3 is TGTGCCAGCAGTTACTCATGGACAGGGGCACAGCCCCAGCATTTT.

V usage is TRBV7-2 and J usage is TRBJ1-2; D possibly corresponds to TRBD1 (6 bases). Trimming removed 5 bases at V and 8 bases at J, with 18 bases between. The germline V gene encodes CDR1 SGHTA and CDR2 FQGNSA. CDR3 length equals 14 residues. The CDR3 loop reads CASSIDHRDRGYTF. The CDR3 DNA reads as TGTGCCAGCAGCATCGATCACAGGGACCGGGGCTACACCTTC.

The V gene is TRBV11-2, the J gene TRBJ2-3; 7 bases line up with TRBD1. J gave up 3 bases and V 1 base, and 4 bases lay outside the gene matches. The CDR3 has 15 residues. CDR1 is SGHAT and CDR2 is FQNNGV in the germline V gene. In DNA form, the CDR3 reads TGTGCCAGCAGCTTAGTGGGGGACAGAACAGATACGCAGTATTTT. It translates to CASSLVGDRTDTQYF.

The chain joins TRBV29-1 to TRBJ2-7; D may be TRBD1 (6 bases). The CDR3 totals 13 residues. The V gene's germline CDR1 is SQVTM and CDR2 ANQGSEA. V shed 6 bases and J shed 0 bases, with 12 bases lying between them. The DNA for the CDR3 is TGCAGCGTAACGGACAGAAACTCCTACGAGCAGTACTTC. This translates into CSVTDRNSYEQYF.

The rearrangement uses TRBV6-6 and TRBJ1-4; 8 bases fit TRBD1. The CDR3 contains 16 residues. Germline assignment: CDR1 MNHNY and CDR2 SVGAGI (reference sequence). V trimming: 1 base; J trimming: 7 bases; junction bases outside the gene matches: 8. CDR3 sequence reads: CASSYLQGALGEKLFF. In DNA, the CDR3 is TGTGCCAGCAGTTACTTGCAGGGGGCGTTGGGTGAAAAACTGTTTTTT.

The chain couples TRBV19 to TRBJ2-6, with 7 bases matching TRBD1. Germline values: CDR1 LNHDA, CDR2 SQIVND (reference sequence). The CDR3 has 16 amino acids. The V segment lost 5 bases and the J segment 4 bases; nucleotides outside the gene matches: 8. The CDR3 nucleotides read TGTGCCAGTAGTGGCCCATTACAGGGGGGGGCCAACGTCCTGACTTTC. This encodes CASSGPLQGGANVLTF. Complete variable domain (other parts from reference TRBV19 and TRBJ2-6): DGGITQSPKYLFRKEGQNVTLSCEQNLNHDAMYWYRQDPGQGLRLIYYSQIVNDFQKGDIAEGYSVSREKKESFPLTVTSAQKNPTAFYLCASSGPLQGGANVLTFGAGSRLTVL.

This CDR3 reads CASSLGLAGERETQYF. CDR3 DNA: TGTGCCAGCAGCCTCGGACTAGCGGGAGAGAGGGAGACCCAGTACTTC. The chain links TRBV7-9 to TRBJ2-5, with TRBD2 identical over 13 bases. Germline assignment: CDR1 SEHNR and CDR2 FQNEAQ (reference sequence). The CDR3 spans 16 residues. V was pared by 5 bases and J by 5 bases, with 8 bases of the junction left unmatched.

The CDR3 loop reads CASSLTGPLAGAADTQYF. The CDR3, as DNA: TGTGCCAGCAGCTTAACGGGACCGCTAGCGGGAGCGGCAGATACGCAGTATTTT. The rearrangement links TRBV7-3 to TRBJ2-3; 10 nucleotides agree with TRBD2. Germline loops: CDR1 SGHTA, CDR2 FQGTGA. V shed 0 bases, J shed 4 bases, and the junction held 10 bases outside the gene matches. The CDR3 sequence is 18 residues long.

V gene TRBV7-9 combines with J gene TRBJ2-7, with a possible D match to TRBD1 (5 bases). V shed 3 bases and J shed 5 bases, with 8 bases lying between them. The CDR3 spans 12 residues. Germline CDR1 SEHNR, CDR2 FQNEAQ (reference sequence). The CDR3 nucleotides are TGTGCCAGCAGCTTCCCAGGGAACGAGCAGTACTTC. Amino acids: CASSFPGNEQYF.

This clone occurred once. CDR3 region: CASSLLRETQYF. CDR3 DNA sequence: TGTGCCAGCAGCTTACTCAGAGAGACCCAGTACTTC. The rearrangement links TRBV7-8 to TRBJ2-5; D unclear. Looked up from germline, CDR1 is SGHVS and CDR2 is FQNEAQ. Trimming removed 2 bases from V and 4 bases from J, with 5 bases in between. The CDR3 totals 12 residues.

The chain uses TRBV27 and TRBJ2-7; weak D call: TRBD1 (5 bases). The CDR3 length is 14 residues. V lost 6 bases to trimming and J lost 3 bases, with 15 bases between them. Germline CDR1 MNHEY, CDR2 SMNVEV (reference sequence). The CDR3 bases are TGTGCCAGCAGATTACTACAGGCGAGCTACGAGCAGTACTTC. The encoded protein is CASRLLQASYEQYF.

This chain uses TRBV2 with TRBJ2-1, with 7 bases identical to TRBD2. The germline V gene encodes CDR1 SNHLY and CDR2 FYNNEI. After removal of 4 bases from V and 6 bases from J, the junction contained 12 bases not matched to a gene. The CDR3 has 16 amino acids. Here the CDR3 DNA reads TGTGCCAGCAGTGTAGGGGCCAGCGGACTAGGCAATGAGCAGTTCTTC. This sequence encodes CASSVGASGLGNEQFF.

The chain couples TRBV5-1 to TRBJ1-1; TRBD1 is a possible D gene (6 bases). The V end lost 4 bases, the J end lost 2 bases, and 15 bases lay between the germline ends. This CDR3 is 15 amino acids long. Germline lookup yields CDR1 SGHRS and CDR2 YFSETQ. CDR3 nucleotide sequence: TGCGCCAGCAGCGCACTACAGGGCCGTAACACTGAAGCTTTCTTT. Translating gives CASSALQGRNTEAFF.

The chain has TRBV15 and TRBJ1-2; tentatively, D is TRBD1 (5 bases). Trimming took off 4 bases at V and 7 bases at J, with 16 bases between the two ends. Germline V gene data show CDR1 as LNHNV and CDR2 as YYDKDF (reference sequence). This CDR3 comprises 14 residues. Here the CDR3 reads CATSNLLGPSGYTF. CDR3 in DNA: TGTGCCACCAGCAACTTACTGGGGCCATCTGGCTACACCTTC.

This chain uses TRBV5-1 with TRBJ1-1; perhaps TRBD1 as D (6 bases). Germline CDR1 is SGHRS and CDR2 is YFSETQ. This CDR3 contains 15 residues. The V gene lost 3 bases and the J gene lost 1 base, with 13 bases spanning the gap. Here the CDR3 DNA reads TGCGCCAGCAGCTCCCAAGCGACAGGGAACACTGAAGCTTTCTTT. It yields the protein CASSSQATGNTEAFF.

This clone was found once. CDR3 coding DNA: TGTGCCTGGACCCGAGACAGGGGGGCCGAAAAACTGTTTTTT. It translates to CAWTRDRGAEKLFF. This rearrangement joins TRBV30 to TRBJ1-4; 9 bases are a match to TRBD1. CDR3 size: 14 residues. V was clipped by 4 bases and J by 8 bases; unmatched bases: 8. Germline V gives CDR1 GTSNPN, CDR2 SVGIG (reference sequence).

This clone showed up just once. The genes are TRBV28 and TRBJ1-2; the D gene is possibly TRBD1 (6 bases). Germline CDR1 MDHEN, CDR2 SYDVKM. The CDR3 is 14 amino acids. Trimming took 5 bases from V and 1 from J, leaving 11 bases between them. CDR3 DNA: TGTGCCAGCAGTGGGGGCCCTCTTAACTATGGCTACACCTTC. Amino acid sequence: CASSGGPLNYGYTF.

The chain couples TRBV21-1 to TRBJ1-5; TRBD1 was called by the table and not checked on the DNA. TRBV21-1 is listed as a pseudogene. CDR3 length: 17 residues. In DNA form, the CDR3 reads TGTGCCAGCAGCAAAGGAAAACGGGACAGGGTCGATCAGCCCCAGCATTTT. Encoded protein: CASSKGKRDRVDQPQHF.

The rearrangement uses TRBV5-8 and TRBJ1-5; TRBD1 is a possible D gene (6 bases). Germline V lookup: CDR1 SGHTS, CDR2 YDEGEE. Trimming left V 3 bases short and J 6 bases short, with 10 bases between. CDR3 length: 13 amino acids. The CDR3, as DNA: TGTGCCAGCAGCTCAGGGGTGATTCAGCCCCAGCATTTT. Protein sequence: CASSSGVIQPQHF.